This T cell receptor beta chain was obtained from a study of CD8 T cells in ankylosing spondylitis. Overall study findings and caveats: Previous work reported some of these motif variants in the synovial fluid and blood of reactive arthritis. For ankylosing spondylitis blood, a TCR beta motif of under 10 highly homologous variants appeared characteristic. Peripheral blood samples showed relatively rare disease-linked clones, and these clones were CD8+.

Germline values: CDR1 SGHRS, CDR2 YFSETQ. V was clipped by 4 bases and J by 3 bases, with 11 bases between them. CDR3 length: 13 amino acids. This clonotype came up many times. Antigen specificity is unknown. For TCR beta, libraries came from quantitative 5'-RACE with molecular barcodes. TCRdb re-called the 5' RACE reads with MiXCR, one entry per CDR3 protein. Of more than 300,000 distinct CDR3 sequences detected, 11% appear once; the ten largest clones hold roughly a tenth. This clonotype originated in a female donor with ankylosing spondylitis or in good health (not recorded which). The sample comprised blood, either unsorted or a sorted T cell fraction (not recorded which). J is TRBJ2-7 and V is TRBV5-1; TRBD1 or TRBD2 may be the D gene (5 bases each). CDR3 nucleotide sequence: TGCGCCAGCAGCAAGGGGACCGTCTACGAGCAGTACTTC. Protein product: CASSKGTVYEQYF.